Below are 17 T cell receptor beta chains sequenced from a single sample in a study of blood T cell repertoires in COVID-19. Sequencing used immunoSEQ multiplex PCR; TCRdb keeps in-frame clones, though not all of them. The sample shows around 300,000 clones, roughly nine tenths of them seen only once. Specimen: PBMCs or T cells enriched from blood (not recorded which). All receptors come from a woman aged 25 to 45 who had recovered from COVID-19.

V usage is TRBV6-1 and J usage is TRBJ1-2; possibly TRBD1 for D (6 bases). The CDR3 is 17 residues long. Germline V gene sequence: CDR1 MNHNS, CDR2 SASEGT. The V end was cut by 4 bases, the J end by 1 base, with 19 bases between. CDR3: CASSVDLTGRLNYGYTF. The CDR3 nucleotides are TGTGCCAGCAGTGTAGACCTAACAGGGAGACTTAACTATGGCTACACCTTC.

The V and J genes are TRBV28 and TRBJ2-2, with TRBD2 matching over 9 bases. V was pared by 3 bases and J by 5 bases, with 4 bases of the junction left unmatched. This CDR3 is built from 15 residues. Germline-derived CDR1 and CDR2 are MDHEN and SYDVKM. CDR3 sequence (DNA): TGTGCCAGCAGTTTTCAGACTAGCGGTACCGGGGAGCTGTTTTTT. Translation gives CASSFQTSGTGELFF. The entire variable domain, with the rest obtained from reference TRBV28 and TRBJ2-2, is as follows: DVKVTQSSRYLVKRTGEKVFLECVQDMDHENMFWYRQDPGLGLRLIYFSYDVKMKEKGDIPEGYSVSREKKERFSLILESASTNQTSMYLCASSFQTSGTGELFFGEGSRLTVL.

The rearrangement joins TRBV28 to TRBJ1-1; 7 bases map to TRBD1. Trimming cost V 3 bases and J 11 bases; bases outside gene matches: 6. The CDR3 runs 12 residues. CDR1 and CDR2 (germline): MDHEN, SYDVKM. In DNA form, the CDR3 reads TGTGCCAGCAGTTTCCTCGACAGGGCGGCTTTCTTT. Protein sequence: CASSFLDRAAFF. The whole variable domain, remainder taken from reference TRBV28 and TRBJ1-1, is DVKVTQSSRYLVKRTGEKVFLECVQDMDHENMFWYRQDPGLGLRLIYFSYDVKMKEKGDIPEGYSVSREKKERFSLILESASTNQTSMYLCASSFLDRAAFFGQGTRLTVV.

The chain links TRBV4-3 to TRBJ1-2; a possible D gene is TRBD1 (6 bases). V was shortened by 0 bases and J by 3 bases, with 14 bases between the two germline ends. CDR3 length equals 16 residues. Germline assignment: CDR1 LGHNA and CDR2 YSLEER. CDR3 in DNA: TGCGCCAGCAGCCAAGATACCGCACAGGGATACTATGGCTACACCTTC. Its protein is CASSQDTAQGYYGYTF.

The rearrangement links TRBV7-9 to TRBJ2-5, with D tentatively TRBD2 (6 bases). CDR1 SEHNR and CDR2 FQNEAQ come from the germline V gene (reference sequence). Deletions cut 4 bases from V and 0 bases from J, with 15 bases between. The CDR3 has 16 residues. The CDR3 nucleotides are TGTGCCAGCAGCTCGTACGGGGGACGTGACCAAGAGACCCAGTACTTC. Its translation is CASSSYGGRDQETQYF.

This chain uses TRBV5-1 with TRBJ2-7; possibly TRBD2 for D (5 bases). The CDR3 is made up of 17 amino acids. Trimming stripped 1 base from V and 3 bases from J, with 20 bases between. Germline CDR1 SGHRS, CDR2 YFSETQ. The CDR3 bases are TGCGCCAGCAGCTTGTTCTCGCCCGGGGAGCTCAACTACGAGCAGTACTTC. It encodes CASSLFSPGELNYEQYF.

The table lists this clone with a count of one. The rearrangement joins TRBV6-4 to TRBJ2-3; TRBD1 aligns across 7 bases. Germline V gives CDR1 MRHNA, CDR2 SNTAGT. The CDR3 is made up of 14 amino acids. The V and J ends lost 8 bases and 2 bases, in that order; junction bases with no gene match: 7. The CDR3 sequence: CASGPGGTTDTQYF. CDR3 coding DNA: TGTGCCAGCGGACCAGGGGGTACCACAGATACGCAGTATTTT.

This chain uses TRBV5-3 with TRBJ1-1; tentatively, D is TRBD1 (5 bases). TRBV5-3 is an open reading frame, and its role is uncertain. With 4 bases removed from V and 3 bases from J, the gap between germline ends came to 13 bases. CDR3 length: 14 amino acids. DNA of the CDR3: TGTGCCAGAAGCCCACAGGTTTTCGACACTGAAGCTTTCTTT. Amino acid sequence: CARSPQVFDTEAFF.

The DNA for the CDR3 is TGTGCCAGTAGTACAAACAGGGACGAAAAACTGTTTTTT. It is translated as CASSTNRDEKLFF. The rearrangement joins TRBV19 to TRBJ1-4; D is perhaps TRBD1 (6 bases). Per germline, CDR1 LNHDA and CDR2 SQIVND (reference sequence). V lost 4 bases and J 8 bases, leaving 11 bases between the germline ends. The CDR3 consists of 13 residues. Looking up the rest from reference TRBV19 and TRBJ1-4 gives the full variable domain: DGGITQSPKYLFRKEGQNVTLSCEQNLNHDAMYWYRQDPGQGLRLIYYSQIVNDFQKGDIAEGYSVSREKKESFPLTVTSAQKNPTAFYLCASSTNRDEKLFFGSGTQLSVL.

The chain employs TRBV27 and TRBJ1-1; D possibly corresponds to TRBD1 (5 bases). Per the germline V gene, CDR1 is MNHEY and CDR2 is SMNVEV (reference sequence). The CDR3 runs to 18 residues. V lost 3 bases to trimming and J lost 1 base, with 21 bases between them. CDR3 loop: CASSFMYVGGTENTEAFF. As DNA, the CDR3 is TGTGCCAGCAGTTTCATGTATGTGGGGGGGACGGAGAACACTGAAGCTTTCTTT.

This sequence joins TRBV5-1 and TRBJ2-2; TRBD2 matches 11 bases. The CDR3 is 17 residues long. V shed 7 bases and J 4 bases; nucleotides not matched to a gene: 12. Looked up from germline, CDR1 is SGHRS and CDR2 is YFSETQ. CDR3 region: CASFGTSGSRGTGELFF. CDR3 sequence (DNA): TGCGCCAGCTTTGGGACTAGCGGATCCAGGGGCACCGGGGAGCTGTTTTTT.

V gene TRBV28 combines with J gene TRBJ2-7, with D tentatively TRBD1 (6 bases). Germline V lookup: CDR1 MDHEN, CDR2 SYDVKM. Trimming removed 5 bases from V and 6 bases from J, with 14 bases in between. CDR3 length: 13 residues. Here the CDR3 DNA reads TGTGCCAGCAGTAAAACAGGGCCGGGCGAGCAGTACTTC. As protein: CASSKTGPGEQYF.

V and J are TRBV14 and TRBJ1-4; 7 bases fit TRBD1. Germline V gene sequence: CDR1 SGHDN, CDR2 FVKESK. The CDR3 has 16 residues. Unmatched junction bases numbered 11, after V lost 4 bases and J lost 6 bases. The CDR3 nucleotides are TGTGCCAGCAGCCGGACAGGTTCGCAATTGCATGAAAAACTGTTTTTT. Its translation: CASSRTGSQLHEKLFF.

V gene TRBV15 combines with J gene TRBJ2-7, with 13 bases aligning to TRBD2. The CDR3 totals 16 residues. Germline-derived CDR1 and CDR2 are LNHNV and YYDKDF (reference sequence). The V segment lost 0 bases and the J segment 2 bases; nucleotides outside the gene matches: 1. The CDR3 region is CATSRELAGGPYEQYF. DNA of the CDR3: TGTGCCACCAGCAGAGAACTAGCGGGAGGGCCCTACGAGCAGTACTTC.

The V and J genes are TRBV28 and TRBJ1-1, with D tentatively TRBD1 (6 bases). This CDR3 region has 14 residues. The V and J ends lost 5 bases and 7 bases respectively, with 17 bases between them. Looked up from germline, CDR1 is MDHEN and CDR2 is SYDVKM. DNA for the CDR3: TGTGCCAGCAGTCGACAGACAGGAGACGGTGAAGCTTTCTTT. This codes for CASSRQTGDGEAFF.

The chain uses TRBV9 and TRBJ1-2; 9 bases fit TRBD1. The ends lost 3 bases at V and 8 bases at J; junction bases unmatched: 11. The CDR3 covers 15 residues. In germline, CDR1 is SGDLS, CDR2 YYNGEE. The CDR3 region has the DNA TGTGCCAGCAGCGGCGGACAGGGGTTTATCAGGGGCTACACCTTC. Residues: CASSGGQGFIRGYTF.

This chain connects TRBV29-1 to TRBJ1-2, with a weak D call TRBD1 (6 bases). This CDR3 region has 13 residues. Trimming removed 4 bases from V and 6 bases from J, with 15 bases in between. Germline V gene sequence: CDR1 SQVTM, CDR2 ANQGSEA. CDR3 coding DNA: TGCAGCGTTGGGGACGACAGGATTAATGGCTACACCTTC. Translated: CSVGDDRINGYTF.